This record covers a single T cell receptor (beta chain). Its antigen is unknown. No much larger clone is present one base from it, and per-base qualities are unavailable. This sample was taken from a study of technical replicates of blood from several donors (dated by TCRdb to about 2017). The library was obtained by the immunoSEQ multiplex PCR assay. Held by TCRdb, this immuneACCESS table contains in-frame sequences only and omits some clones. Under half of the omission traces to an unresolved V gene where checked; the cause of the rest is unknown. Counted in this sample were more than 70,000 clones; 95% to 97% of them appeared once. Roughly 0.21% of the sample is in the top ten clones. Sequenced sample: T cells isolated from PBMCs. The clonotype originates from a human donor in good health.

The sequence in DNA is TGTGCCAGCAGCGTAGGCAGCTCCTACAATGAGCAGTTCTTC. This yields the protein CASSVGSSYNEQFF. In this chain, TRBV9 is recombined with TRBJ2-1; the D gene lacks a confident call. From cysteine to phenylalanine, the CDR3 is 14 amino acids long. Of the read, only the CDR3 DNA is kept; its 42 bases are in frame from base 1. CDR1 and CDR2, looked up from the germline V gene, are SGDLS and YYNGEE. V is reduced by 0 bases and J by 0 bases, leaving a spacing of 4 bases between them.